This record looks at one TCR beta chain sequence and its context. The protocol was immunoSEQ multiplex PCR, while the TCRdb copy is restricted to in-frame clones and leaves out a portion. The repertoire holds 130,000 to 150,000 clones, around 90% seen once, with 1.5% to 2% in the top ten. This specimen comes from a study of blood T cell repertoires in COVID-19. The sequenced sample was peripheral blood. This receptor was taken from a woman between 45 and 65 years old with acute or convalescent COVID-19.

This chain's CDR3 is CATSAPPGQSQFSYEQYF. Here the CDR3 DNA reads TGTGCCACCAGTGCCCCACCGGGACAGTCCCAGTTCTCCTACGAGCAGTACTTC. The chain employs TRBV24-1 and TRBJ2-7; TRBD1 matches 7 bases. The junction had 15 bases not matched to a gene; V was cut back by 5 bases and J by 0 bases. Germline V gene sequence: CDR1 KGHDR, CDR2 SFDVKD. The CDR3 consists of 18 residues.